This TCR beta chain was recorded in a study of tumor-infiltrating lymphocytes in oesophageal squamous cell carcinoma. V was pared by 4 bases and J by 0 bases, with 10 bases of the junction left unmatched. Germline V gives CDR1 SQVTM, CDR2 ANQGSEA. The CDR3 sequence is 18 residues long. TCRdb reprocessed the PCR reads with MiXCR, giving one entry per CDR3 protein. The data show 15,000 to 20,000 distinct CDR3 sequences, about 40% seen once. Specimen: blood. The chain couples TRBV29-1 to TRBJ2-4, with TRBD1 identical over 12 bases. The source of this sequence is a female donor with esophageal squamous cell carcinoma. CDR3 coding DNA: TGCAGCGTTGCGGGACAGGGGGCTGACTGGCTAGCCAAAAACATTCAGTACTTC. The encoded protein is CSVAGQGADWLAKNIQYF.